The 15 T cell receptor beta chains below all came from one sample that was sequenced in a study of memory CD4+ T cells and cytomegalovirus serostatus. Some clones are missing from TCRdb's copy, which holds only in-frame ones; the method was immunoSEQ multiplex PCR. The sample includes over 40,000 clones, around 72% seen only once; the top ten take around 0.5%. The sort gate was single viable CD3+CD4+CD8-CD45RO+ cells for memory CD4+ T cells. The specimen was memory CD4+ T cells from blood. The receptors were sampled from an adult in good health and CMV-seronegative.

V is TRBV25-1 and J is TRBJ1-6, with D perhaps matching TRBD1 (5 bases). Germline CDR1 reads MGHDK; CDR2 reads SYGVNS. The CDR3 is made up of 16 amino acids. V gave up 4 bases and J gave up 7 bases, with 17 bases separating them. As DNA, the CDR3 is TGTGCCAGCAGTGCCGCAGGGTTCTCGTCAAATTCACCCCTCCACTTT. Encoded protein: CASSAAGFSSNSPLHF.

V and J are TRBV7-9 and TRBJ1-1; tentative D call: TRBD1 (5 bases). Germline loops: CDR1 SEHNR, CDR2 FQNEAQ (reference sequence). The CDR3 runs to 14 residues. Trimming stripped 1 base from V and 4 bases from J, with 10 bases between. DNA for the CDR3: TGTGCCAGCAGCTTAGAAGAGGGGCGCACTGAAGCTTTCTTT. Protein product: CASSLEEGRTEAFF. The complete variable domain, with remaining parts taken from reference TRBV7-9 and TRBJ1-1, reads DTGVSQNPRHKITKRGQNVTFRCDPISEHNRLYWYRQTLGQGPEFLTYFQNEAQLEKSRLLSDRFSAERPKGSFSTLEIQRTEQGDSAMYLCASSLEEGRTEAFFGQGTRLTVV.

This clone was observed a handful of times. This sequence joins TRBV5-1 and TRBJ2-7, with D perhaps TRBD1 or TRBD2 (5 bases each). CDR3 size: 14 residues. Germline V lookup: CDR1 SGHRS, CDR2 YFSETQ. The V and J ends lost 4 bases and 3 bases respectively, with 14 bases between them. The CDR3 loop is CASSRDGVSYEQYF. The CDR3 nucleotides are TGCGCCAGCAGCCGGGACGGGGTCAGCTACGAGCAGTACTTC.

V and J are TRBV10-1 and TRBJ1-4, with D uncertain. CDR1 and CDR2 from the germline V gene are WNHNN and SYGVQD (reference sequence). The length of the CDR3 is 11 residues. V gave up 11 bases and J gave up 9 bases, with 13 bases separating them. CDR3 loop: CARTTEKKLFF. CDR3 coding DNA: TGCGCCCGCACTACAGAAAAAAAACTGTTTTTT.

The genes are TRBV5-4 and TRBJ2-5; TRBD1 aligns across 8 bases. The J call is uncertain, as TRBJ2-7 better fits the DNA end. Germline V gene lookup returns CDR1 SGHNT and CDR2 YYREEE (reference sequence). This CDR3 has 14 amino acids. CDR3 protein: CASSSRDRGYEQYF. The CDR3 DNA is TGTGCCAGCAGCTCCCGAGACAGGGGCTACGAGCAGTACTTC.

The V and J genes are TRBV6-5 and TRBJ2-3, with a weak D call TRBD2 (5 bases). The CDR3 is 14 amino acids. Germline V gene data show CDR1 as MNHEY and CDR2 as SVGAGI. V was trimmed by 11 bases and J by 0 bases, leaving 15 bases between them. CDR3 sequence (DNA): TGTGCCTCCCGGACTGACCCTAGCACAGATACGCAGTATTTT. Its translation is CASRTDPSTDTQYF.

The chain carries TRBV5-5 and TRBJ1-1, with D possibly matching TRBD1 (6 bases). Germline CDR1 and CDR2: SGHKS and YYEKEE (reference sequence). V lost 3 bases, J lost 1 base, and 16 bases lay in between. CDR3 length: 16 residues. CDR3 DNA sequence: TGTGCCAGCAGCTCACATCCCGGGGGACAGAACACTGAAGCTTTCTTT. This codes for CASSSHPGGQNTEAFF.

This rearrangement joins TRBV5-1 to TRBJ2-3; D may be TRBD1 or TRBD2 (5 bases each). With 4 bases removed from V and 0 bases from J, the gap between germline ends came to 15 bases. The CDR3 contains 16 residues. In germline, CDR1 is SGHRS, CDR2 YFSETQ. The CDR3 sequence: CASSRGEGTSTDTQYF. The CDR3 coding sequence is TGCGCCAGCAGCAGGGGAGAGGGCACCAGCACAGATACGCAGTATTTT.

The chain employs TRBV19 and TRBJ2-3; 10 bases map to TRBD1. J lost 3 bases, V lost 5 bases, and 11 bases had no gene match. The CDR3 length is 17 residues. Germline V gene data show CDR1 as LNHDA and CDR2 as SQIVND (reference sequence). The CDR3 nucleotides are TGTGCCAGTAGTCACCAAGGAGGGACAGGGGTGACAGATACGCAGTATTTT. Translating gives CASSHQGGTGVTDTQYF.

This chain connects TRBV18 to TRBJ2-3; D might be TRBD2 (6 bases). The CDR3 extends over 16 amino acids. Germline V gene sequence: CDR1 KGHSH, CDR2 LQKENI. Deletions cut 6 bases from V and 2 bases from J, with 18 bases between. The CDR3 nucleotides read TGTGCCAGCTCCCTAGTTAGTAGCGGACTCACAGATACGCAGTATTTT. Amino acids: CASSLVSSGLTDTQYF.

The chain employs TRBV11-2 and TRBJ2-5; TRBD1 might be the D (5 bases). The ends were cut back, 1 base at V and 3 bases at J, with 12 bases in the middle. Germline loops: CDR1 SGHAT, CDR2 FQNNGV. The CDR3 consists of 15 residues. The CDR3 nucleotides are TGTGCCAGCAGCTTAGCAGGGTTAAGGGAAGAGACCCAGTACTTC. Amino acids: CASSLAGLREETQYF. Drawing the rest from reference TRBV11-2 and TRBJ2-5, the complete variable domain is EAGVAQSPRYKIIEKRQSVAFWCNPISGHATLYWYQQILGQGPKLLIQFQNNGVVDDSQLPKDRFSAERLKGVDSTLKIQPAKLEDSAVYLCASSLAGLREETQYFGPGTRLLVL.

This clone was seen just once. The V and J genes are TRBV9 and TRBJ2-6; the D gene is possibly TRBD2 (5 bases). V lost 7 bases and J 0 bases, leaving 11 bases between the germline ends. Looked up from germline, CDR1 is SGDLS and CDR2 is YYNGEE. The CDR3 runs to 15 residues. The CDR3 bases are TGTGCCAGCCAGACGGGGAGCTCTGGGGCCAACGTCCTGACTTTC. The encoded protein is CASQTGSSGANVLTF.

The chain uses TRBV5-4 and TRBJ1-2, with D uncertain. The CDR3 has 11 residues. Trimming took off 5 bases at V and 3 bases at J, with 5 bases between the two ends. Germline loops: CDR1 SGHNT, CDR2 YYREEE (reference sequence). CDR3 nucleotide sequence: TGTGCCAGCAGTCGGGACTATGGCTACACCTTC. It encodes CASSRDYGYTF.

The chain joins TRBV21-1 to TRBJ2-7; TRBD1 is the table's D call, not checked against the DNA. TRBV21-1 is a pseudogene locus. The CDR3 extends over 15 amino acids. The CDR3 is CASSTTDRGRYEQYF. CDR3 bases: TGTGCCAGCAGCACGACAGACAGGGGGCGTTACGAGCAGTACTTC.

In DNA, the CDR3 is TGTGCCAGCAGCTCATGGGGTATTCTTCAGCCCCAGCATTTT. Translation: CASSSWGILQPQHF. The chain combines TRBV27 with TRBJ1-5; D call uncertain. The CDR3 is made up of 14 amino acids. Germline V lookup: CDR1 MNHEY, CDR2 SMNVEV (reference sequence). V was shortened by 6 bases and J by 6 bases, with 15 bases between the two germline ends.